This T cell receptor beta chain was recorded in a study of shared clonotypes between healthy human individuals (dated by TCRdb to 2018 to 2021). A note on the overall study: The cohort comprised two women and a few men aged 18 to 49 years. To estimate repertoire size and how much clonotypes are shared between individuals, the study performed deep sequencing of blood TCR repertoires from about 5 healthy adults. Each donor's leukapheresis produced roughly between roughly 0.94 and 9.5 billion PBMCs. For each donor, CD4 naive and CD4 memory were each run on three plates, CD8 naive on two plates, and CD8 memory on one plate. Libraries were prepared and TCR repertoires were sequenced by different laboratories using diverse techniques, in order to increase sequencing depth and limit assay-specific biases. Paper-wide results and their limitations: Across a few donors, about 5% of naive CD4, approximately 3.6% of naive CD8, under 2.5% of memory CD4, and under 0.45% of memory CD8 clonotypes were shared. Pairwise subsampling led to the expectation that sequencing depth would affect the degree of clonotype sharing among donors. Higher generation probabilities were observed for clonotypes shared by all four sorted-subset donors than for non-shared clonotypes. Because the study included only a small number of donors, the genetic and exposure-history diversity represented was limited. Naive subsets generally had larger estimated clonotype richness than memory subsets did. Only blood was sampled, and tissue TCR repertoires likely differ from those in blood. Incomplete sequencing was indicated by rarefaction of sorted-subset datasets, despite the large sequencing depth.

Using the deep immunoSEQ assay, multiplex PCR amplified TCR CDR3 regions from genomic DNA. For each cell subset, the extracted genomic DNA was distributed evenly across all wells of several immunoSEQ 96-well plates, and each plate served as one replicate. Each replicate PCR for sorted subsets received 200 ng genomic DNA, equal to about 30,000 T cell genomes. Purified libraries were measured with a Qubit 3.0 fluorometer, size-checked on a Bioanalyzer 2100, and measured again with the KAPA Library Quantification kit. Every immunoSEQ 96-well plate was sequenced on a dedicated single-read 150-cycle Illumina NextSeq 550 flow cell. Concerning the study's data processing: Because the immunoSEQ output included only junctional sequences and no quality scores, the filtering could not be the same as the filtering used for full-length reads. To assign V/J genes and CDR3, sequences were annotated using PyIR, a Python wrapper for IgBLAST v1.9, with IMGT germline references. Reads with weak V/J assignments (E-value above 1e-6), missing CDR3, stop codons, out-of-frame junctions, or ambiguous translated residues were removed. V3J clonotypes were defined as sequences sharing an identical inferred V gene, J gene, and CDR3 amino acid sequence. Percentage overlap between repertoires was computed as shared unique clonotypes divided by the size of the smaller repertoire. Three approaches were used to assess repertoire richness: RTK rarefaction, the Chao1 estimator, and Recon v2.1 estimates of unobserved clonotypes. OLGA was used to compute generation probabilities for all TCRbeta clonotypes that the gDNA method yielded from a handful of donors. TCRdb retrieved this table from immuneACCESS and kept in-frame rearrangements only. Not all clones are present; in checked studies, unresolved V genes account for under half, and no reason is known for the remainder. V and J calls and clone size are given by that table; D and trimming were obtained from the DNA. In this sample the table shows 650,000 to 800,000 clones, around 90% of which occur a single time. The ten top clones hold approximately 25% of the sample.

A note on this clone: Its antigen has not been determined. Nothing much larger sits one base from this clone, and base qualities are not available.

For the CD8 naive samples, CD45RO-negative cells were positively selected for CCR7, yielding a CD45RA+CCR7+ population from which TemRA cells were excluded. The donors were healthy, HIV-negative adults with no recently reported acute infections or vaccinations. All donors were Caucasian adults living in Nashville, Tennessee, USA. After blood collection by leukapheresis, PBMCs were isolated using Ficoll-Histopaque density gradient centrifugation and then cryopreserved in the vapor phase of liquid nitrogen. Purity and quantity of every magnetically sorted T cell population were checked by analytical flow cytometry. Genomic DNA was isolated from every sorted fraction and measured by UV absorbance on a Nanodrop 2000c. Between the V and J ends, shortened by 4 bases and 2 bases respectively, the junction contains 18 bases. The germline V gene sets CDR1 to WSHSY and CDR2 to SAAADI. Including the terminal cysteine and phenylalanine, the CDR3 comprises 16 residues. The entry retains the CDR3 DNA only, 48 bases that are in frame from base 1.

The rearranged segments are TRBV10-2 and TRBJ2-7; the D gene could be TRBD1 or TRBD2, each one agreeing over 5 bases. The clonotype comes from a man aged 25 to 40 in good health. The sequenced sample consisted of naive CD8+ T cells sorted from blood. Read against the paper, the sample's cell subset or site label means: CD45RA+CCR7+. This receptor carries the CDR3 CASSGRGTGSTYEQYF. The DNA reads as follows: TGCGCCAGCAGTGGCCGAGGGACGGGATCCACCTACGAGCAGTACTTC.